These T cell receptor beta chains were read from a single sample in a study of T cell responses to AZD1222 COVID-19 vaccine. The assay was immunoSEQ multiplex PCR, and TCRdb's table has in-frame clones only and misses some. The sample holds 100,000 to 150,000 clones, 87% seen once. Sequenced here: peripheral blood, sampled on day 0 of AZD1222 vaccination. Every receptor here comes from an adult in good health. The CDR3 runs from the conserved cysteine through the conserved F or W. D genes are given only for firm matches. The size field is filled for only some rows; it gives once, few, many or a size class.

clone_size: -
d_call: TRBD1
cdr3_length: 16
j_call: TRBJ1-1
v_call: TRBV9
cdr3_nt: TGTGCCAGCAGCTCGGGACAGGGGGCTCGGAACACTGAAGCTTTCTTT
cdr3_aa: CASSSGQGARNTEAFF

clone_size: -
d_call: -
cdr3_length: 15
j_call: TRBJ1-1
v_call: TRBV18
cdr3_nt: TGTGCCAGCTCACCACCGGGGGCTCTGAACACTGAAGCTTTCTTT
cdr3_aa: CASSPPGALNTEAFF

clone_size: -
d_call: -
cdr3_length: 13
j_call: TRBJ2-7
v_call: TRBV5-1
cdr3_nt: TGCGCCAGCAGCCCCCCCGATACTTACGAGCAGTACTTC
cdr3_aa: CASSPPDTYEQYF

clone_size: -
d_call: -
cdr3_length: 15
j_call: TRBJ1-1
v_call: TRBV9
cdr3_nt: TGTGCCAGCAGCAGGGGGAGAACCGGAACAACTGAAGCTTTCTTT
cdr3_aa: CASSRGRTGTTEAFF

clone_size: -
d_call: TRBD1
cdr3_length: 15
j_call: TRBJ1-1
v_call: TRBV9
cdr3_nt: TGTGCCAGCAGCGGAAGACAGGGCATGAACACTGAAGCTTTCTTT
cdr3_aa: CASSGRQGMNTEAFF

clone_size: -
d_call: -
cdr3_length: 16
j_call: TRBJ2-1
v_call: TRBV28
cdr3_nt: TGTGCCAGCAGACCCATCAGAGGGAATTCCTACAATGAGCAGTTCTTC
cdr3_aa: CASRPIRGNSYNEQFF

clone_size: -
d_call: -
cdr3_length: 13
j_call: TRBJ2-5
v_call: TRBV2
cdr3_nt: TGTGCCAGCATGCGAGGGTCGGAAGAGACCCAGTACTTC
cdr3_aa: CASMRGSEETQYF

clone_size: -
d_call: TRBD1
cdr3_length: 16
j_call: TRBJ1-2
v_call: TRBV6-6
cdr3_nt: TGTGCCAGCAGTTCCCCGGACAGGCATTTTAACTATGGCTACACCTTC
cdr3_aa: CASSSPDRHFNYGYTF

clone_size: few
d_call: -
cdr3_length: 15
j_call: TRBJ1-1
v_call: TRBV3-1/TRBV3-2
cdr3_nt: TGTGCCAGCAGCCCTTTGGGGGACCTGAACACTGAAGCTTTCTTT
cdr3_aa: CASSPLGDLNTEAFF

clone_size: -
d_call: TRBD1
cdr3_length: 15
j_call: TRBJ2-7
v_call: TRBV4-2
cdr3_nt: TGTGCCAGCAGCCAAGAGGGGGACAGCTCCTACGAGCAGTACTTC
cdr3_aa: CASSQEGDSSYEQYF

clone_size: -
d_call: TRBD2
cdr3_length: 13
j_call: TRBJ2-3
v_call: TRBV18
cdr3_nt: TGTGCCAGCTCAGTGGGAGCGGGGGATACGCAGTATTTT
cdr3_aa: CASSVGAGDTQYF

clone_size: -
d_call: -
cdr3_length: 17
j_call: TRBJ1-1
v_call: TRBV19
cdr3_nt: TGTGCCAGTAGTATAGACCTGCCGGGGACTAGTTACACTGAAGCTTTCTTT
cdr3_aa: CASSIDLPGTSYTEAFF

clone_size: once
d_call: -
cdr3_length: 15
j_call: TRBJ2-7
v_call: TRBV6-5
cdr3_nt: TGTGCCAGCAGTATGAACGGGGGAGGCTCCTACGAGCAGTACTTC
cdr3_aa: CASSMNGGGSYEQYF

clone_size: -
d_call: -
cdr3_length: 15
j_call: TRBJ1-3
v_call: TRBV5-1
cdr3_nt: TGCGCCAGCAGCTTCTCGGCAGGGACGGGAAACACCATATATTTT
cdr3_aa: CASSFSAGTGNTIYF

clone_size: -
d_call: TRBD1
cdr3_length: 13
j_call: TRBJ1-4
v_call: TRBV29-1
cdr3_nt: TGCAGCGTGCCCCAGGGGGCAAATGAAAAACTGTTTTTT
cdr3_aa: CSVPQGANEKLFF

clone_size: -
d_call: -
cdr3_length: 18
j_call: TRBJ2-6
v_call: TRBV12-1
cdr3_nt: TGTGCCAGCAGCTTTGATCCGGGGCCGCGGTCTGGGGCCAACGTCCTGACTTTC
cdr3_aa: CASSFDPGPRSGANVLTF

clone_size: -
d_call: -
cdr3_length: 13
j_call: TRBJ2-7
v_call: TRBV28
cdr3_nt: TGTGCCAGCAGGGGCGGAGCCATCTACGAGCAGTACTTC
cdr3_aa: CASRGGAIYEQYF

clone_size: -
d_call: TRBD2
cdr3_length: 14
j_call: TRBJ2-1
v_call: TRBV28
cdr3_nt: TGTGCCAGCAGTTTATTTAGGACTAGCGTCGAGCAGTTCTTC
cdr3_aa: CASSLFRTSVEQFF

clone_size: -
d_call: -
cdr3_length: 13
j_call: TRBJ1-3
v_call: TRBV10-3
cdr3_nt: TGTGCCACCGGGACATCCGTCGGAAACACCATATATTTT
cdr3_aa: CATGTSVGNTIYF

clone_size: -
d_call: -
cdr3_length: 12
j_call: TRBJ2-7
v_call: TRBV7-9
cdr3_nt: TGTGCCAGCAGCCCCTACGGCTACGAGCAGTACTTC
cdr3_aa: CASSPYGYEQYF

clone_size: -
d_call: TRBD1
cdr3_length: 15
j_call: TRBJ1-1
v_call: TRBV9
cdr3_nt: TGTGCCAGCAGCGGCCGGACAGGTCGTGACAACCCAGCTTTCTTT
cdr3_aa: CASSGRTGRDNPAFF

clone_size: -
d_call: TRBD1
cdr3_length: 15
j_call: TRBJ1-5
v_call: TRBV6-5
cdr3_nt: TGTGCCAGCAGGTCCGGGACAGGTAGCAATCAGCCCCAGCATTTT
cdr3_aa: CASRSGTGSNQPQHF

clone_size: -
d_call: -
cdr3_length: 14
j_call: TRBJ2-7
v_call: TRBV27
cdr3_nt: TGTGCCAGCAGCTTATCCGGATTTCCCTACGAGCAGTACTTC
cdr3_aa: CASSLSGFPYEQYF

clone_size: few
d_call: -
cdr3_length: 11
j_call: TRBJ2-7
v_call: TRBV7-8
cdr3_nt: TGTGCCAGCAGCCCCTCTACGAAGCAGTACTTC
cdr3_aa: CASSPSTKQYF

clone_size: -
d_call: -
cdr3_length: 12
j_call: TRBJ2-5
v_call: TRBV12-3/TRBV12-4
cdr3_nt: TGTGCCAGCAGTTTAACCGGGGAGACCCAGTACTTC
cdr3_aa: CASSLTGETQYF

clone_size: -
d_call: TRBD1
cdr3_length: 13
j_call: TRBJ1-5
v_call: TRBV19
cdr3_nt: TGTGCCAGTAGGGGGACAGGGGGTCAGCCCCAGCATTTT
cdr3_aa: CASRGTGGQPQHF

clone_size: -
d_call: TRBD1
cdr3_length: 15
j_call: TRBJ1-2
v_call: TRBV2
cdr3_nt: TGTGCCAGCAGTGAAGGTGGAGGGGGCGGTTATGGCTACACCTTC
cdr3_aa: CASSEGGGGGYGYTF

clone_size: -
d_call: -
cdr3_length: 15
j_call: TRBJ2-6
v_call: TRBV11-1
cdr3_nt: TGTGCCAGCAGCCCTTGGGGAACTGGGGCCAACGTCCTGACTTTC
cdr3_aa: CASSPWGTGANVLTF